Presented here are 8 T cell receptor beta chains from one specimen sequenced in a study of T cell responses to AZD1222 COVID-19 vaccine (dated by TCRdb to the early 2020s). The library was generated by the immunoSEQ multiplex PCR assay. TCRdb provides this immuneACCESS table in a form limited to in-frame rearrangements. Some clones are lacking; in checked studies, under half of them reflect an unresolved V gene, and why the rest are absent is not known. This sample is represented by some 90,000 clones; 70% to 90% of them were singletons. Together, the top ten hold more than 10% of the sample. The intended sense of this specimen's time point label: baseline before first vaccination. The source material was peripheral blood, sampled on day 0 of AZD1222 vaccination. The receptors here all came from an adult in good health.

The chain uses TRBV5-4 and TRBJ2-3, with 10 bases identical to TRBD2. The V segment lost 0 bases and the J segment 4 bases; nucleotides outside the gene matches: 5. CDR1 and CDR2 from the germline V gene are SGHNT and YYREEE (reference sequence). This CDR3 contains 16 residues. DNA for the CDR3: TGTGCCAGCAGCTTGGAGCGGGGGGGCTACGCAGATACGCAGTATTTT. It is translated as CASSLERGGYADTQYF.

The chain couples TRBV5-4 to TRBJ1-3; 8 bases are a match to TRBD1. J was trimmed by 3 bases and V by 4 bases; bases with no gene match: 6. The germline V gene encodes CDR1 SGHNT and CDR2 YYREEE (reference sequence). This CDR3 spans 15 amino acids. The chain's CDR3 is CASSPDRVDGNTIYF. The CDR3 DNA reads TGTGCCAGCAGCCCGGACAGGGTAGATGGAAACACCATATATTTT.

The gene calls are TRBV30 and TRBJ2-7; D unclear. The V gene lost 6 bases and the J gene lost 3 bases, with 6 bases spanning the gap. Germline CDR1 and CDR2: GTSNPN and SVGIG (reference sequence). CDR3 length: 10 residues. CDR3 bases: TGTGCCTGTGGGATCTACGAGCAGTACTTC. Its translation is CACGIYEQYF.

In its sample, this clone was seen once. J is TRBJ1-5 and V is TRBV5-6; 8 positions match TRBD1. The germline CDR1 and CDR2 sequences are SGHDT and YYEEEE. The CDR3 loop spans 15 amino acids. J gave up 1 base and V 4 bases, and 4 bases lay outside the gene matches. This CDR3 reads CASSNDRGSNQPQHF. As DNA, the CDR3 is TGTGCCAGCAGCAACGACAGGGGAAGCAATCAGCCCCAGCATTTT.

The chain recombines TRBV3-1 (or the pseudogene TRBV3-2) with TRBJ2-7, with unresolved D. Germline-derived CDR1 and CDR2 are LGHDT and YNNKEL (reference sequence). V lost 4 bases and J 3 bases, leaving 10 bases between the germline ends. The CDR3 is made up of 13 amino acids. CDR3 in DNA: TGTGCCAGCAGCCTCCAGCCGCTCTACGAGCAGTACTTC. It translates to CASSLQPLYEQYF.

This chain's CDR3 is CASSDWDRSSGNTIYF. CDR3 DNA sequence: TGTGCCAGCAGTGACTGGGACAGGTCGTCTGGAAACACCATATATTTT. The chain couples TRBV6-4 to TRBJ1-3, with 8 bases matching TRBD1. Germline V gene sequence: CDR1 MRHNA, CDR2 SNTAGT. The ends lost 1 base at V and 1 base at J; junction bases unmatched: 3. The length of the CDR3 is 16 residues.

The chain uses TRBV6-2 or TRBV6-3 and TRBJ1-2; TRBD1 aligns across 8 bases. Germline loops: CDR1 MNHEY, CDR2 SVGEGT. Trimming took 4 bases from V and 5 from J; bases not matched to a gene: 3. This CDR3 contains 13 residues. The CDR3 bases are TGTGCCAGCAGTTCGGACAGGGCTTATGGCTACACCTTC. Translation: CASSSDRAYGYTF.

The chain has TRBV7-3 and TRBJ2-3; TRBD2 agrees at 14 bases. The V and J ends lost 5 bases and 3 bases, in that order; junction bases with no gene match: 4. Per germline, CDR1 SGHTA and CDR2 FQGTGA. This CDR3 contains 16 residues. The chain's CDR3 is CASSTGLAGGTDTQYF. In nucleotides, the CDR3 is TGTGCCAGCAGCACCGGACTAGCGGGGGGTACAGATACGCAGTATTTT.